A selection of T cell receptor beta chains follows, all from one sample in a study of T cell changes during pregnancy in multiple sclerosis. The assay was immunoSEQ multiplex PCR, and TCRdb's table has in-frame clones only and misses some. Of around 100,000 clones listed, approximately 91% are singletons. The specimen was peripheral blood, collected in the second trimester of pregnancy. The receptors were sampled from a female donor with multiple sclerosis, enrolled in a pregnancy study. CDR3s include the opening cysteine and the closing phenylalanine or tryptophan. Fields, in order: J gene, V gene, clone size, D gene, CDR3 length, CDR3 protein, CDR3 DNA. The D gene is left open where the match is weak. Clone size is shown for a subset of rows, as once, few, many or a class of expanded clone.

J: TRBJ1-1
V: TRBV19
size: NA
D: NA
length: 11
CDR3: CATRQWAEAFF
DNA: TGTGCCACAAGACAATGGGCTGAAGCTTTCTTT

J: TRBJ1-4
V: TRBV7-2
size: NA
D: NA
length: 13
CDR3: CASSFQTNEKLFF
DNA: TGTGCCAGCAGCTTTCAAACTAATGAAAAACTGTTTTTT

J: TRBJ1-1
V: TRBV28
size: NA
D: TRBD1
length: 15
CDR3: CASSSRQGANTEAFF
DNA: TGTGCCAGCAGTTCTAGACAGGGGGCGAACACTGAAGCTTTCTTT

J: TRBJ2-7
V: TRBV28
size: NA
D: NA
length: 14
CDR3: CASNSGDNPYEQYF
DNA: TGTGCCAGCAATAGCGGAGACAACCCCTACGAGCAGTACTTC

J: TRBJ2-7
V: TRBV6-6
size: NA
D: NA
length: 12
CDR3: CASKAGYYEQYF
DNA: TGTGCCAGCAAGGCAGGCTACTACGAGCAGTACTTC

J: TRBJ1-4
V: TRBV6-5
size: NA
D: NA
length: 14
CDR3: CASSLGLGNEKLFF
DNA: TGTGCCAGCAGTTTAGGCCTCGGGAATGAAAAACTGTTTTTT

J: TRBJ1-1
V: TRBV7-9
size: NA
D: NA
length: 13
CDR3: CASSLQAGTEAFF
DNA: TGTGCCAGCAGCTTACAGGCGGGCACTGAAGCTTTCTTT

J: TRBJ2-5
V: TRBV20-1
size: NA
D: TRBD1
length: 11
CDR3: CSAHRGETQYF
DNA: TGCAGTGCGCACAGGGGTGAGACCCAGTACTTC

J: TRBJ1-1
V: TRBV29-1
size: NA
D: NA
length: 14
CDR3: CSVSRVQGNTEAFF
DNA: TGCAGCGTTTCCAGGGTACAGGGCAACACCGAAGCTTTCTTT

J: TRBJ2-1
V: TRBV6-5
size: NA
D: TRBD2
length: 15
CDR3: CASNKRLAGDNEQFF
DNA: TGTGCCAGCAACAAAAGACTAGCGGGAGACAATGAGCAGTTCTTC

J: TRBJ2-7
V: TRBV7-6
size: NA
D: NA
length: 19
CDR3: CASSLRPPPGDGKGYEQYF
DNA: TGTGCCAGCAGCCTCCGGCCTCCTCCCGGGGATGGGAAAGGATACGAGCAGTACTTC

J: TRBJ1-1
V: TRBV2
size: NA
D: NA
length: 14
CDR3: CASLTDSAFAEAFF
DNA: TGTGCCAGCTTAACGGACAGTGCTTTTGCTGAAGCTTTCTTT

J: TRBJ1-5
V: TRBV29-1
size: NA
D: NA
length: 13
CDR3: CSVAGGANQPQHF
DNA: TGCAGCGTTGCAGGAGGGGCTAATCAGCCCCAGCATTTT

J: TRBJ2-5
V: TRBV29-1
size: NA
D: NA
length: 14
CDR3: CSVGQLTGIKTQYF
DNA: TGCAGCGTAGGACAACTTACAGGGATCAAGACCCAGTACTTC

J: TRBJ1-3
V: TRBV2
size: few
D: TRBD1
length: 14
CDR3: CASSDLRQGNTIYF
DNA: TGTGCCAGCAGTGACCTGAGACAGGGCAACACCATATATTTT

J: TRBJ2-1
V: TRBV20-1
size: NA
D: TRBD2
length: 11
CDR3: CSASPSGRLFF
DNA: TGCAGTGCTAGCCCTAGCGGGAGACTGTTCTTC

J: TRBJ2-2
V: TRBV5-1
size: NA
D: NA
length: 16
CDR3: CASSLWDTTAGGELFF
DNA: TGCGCCAGCAGCTTGTGGGACACCACCGCCGGCGGGGAGCTGTTTTTT

J: TRBJ2-1
V: TRBV11-2
size: NA
D: TRBD2
length: 18
CDR3: CASSPSILAGISYNEQFF
DNA: TGTGCCAGCAGCCCCTCCATACTAGCGGGAATATCCTACAATGAGCAGTTCTTC

J: TRBJ1-1
V: TRBV6-6
size: few
D: TRBD1
length: 13
CDR3: CASSDRGNTEAFF
DNA: TGTGCCAGCAGTGACAGGGGGAACACTGAAGCTTTCTTT

J: TRBJ2-7
V: TRBV28
size: NA
D: TRBD2
length: 16
CDR3: CASSSRTSGSPHEQYF
DNA: TGTGCCAGCAGTTCCCGGACTAGCGGGAGCCCCCACGAGCAGTACTTC

J: TRBJ1-4
V: TRBV27
size: NA
D: NA
length: 15
CDR3: CASSLSIRENEKLFF
DNA: TGTGCCAGCAGTTTATCGATCAGGGAAAATGAAAAACTGTTTTTT

J: TRBJ2-7
V: TRBV7-6
size: NA
D: NA
length: 15
CDR3: CASSSRRGKTYEQYF
DNA: TGTGCCAGCAGCTCACGCAGGGGTAAGACTTACGAGCAGTACTTC

J: TRBJ2-7
V: TRBV28
size: NA
D: TRBD2
length: 14
CDR3: CASSALAGPYEQYF
DNA: TGTGCCAGCAGTGCTCTAGCGGGACCCTACGAGCAGTACTTC

J: TRBJ2-5
V: TRBV5-4
size: NA
D: TRBD2
length: 18
CDR3: CASSPGTSGRATQETQYF
DNA: TGTGCCAGCAGCCCGGGGACTAGCGGGAGGGCCACGCAAGAGACCCAGTACTTC

J: TRBJ2-2
V: TRBV4-2
size: NA
D: NA
length: 16
CDR3: CASSQDAPPNTGELFF
DNA: TGTGCCAGCAGCCAAGACGCGCCCCCGAACACCGGGGAGCTGTTTTTT

J: TRBJ2-2
V: TRBV28
size: NA
D: TRBD1
length: 15
CDR3: CASSLPTGVNGELFF
DNA: TGTGCCAGCAGTCTTCCGACAGGGGTAAACGGGGAGCTGTTTTTT

J: TRBJ2-7
V: TRBV19
size: NA
D: NA
length: 15
CDR3: CASSTGADPLYEQYF
DNA: TGTGCCAGTAGTACAGGGGCCGATCCCCTCTACGAGCAGTACTTC

J: TRBJ2-7
V: TRBV4-2
size: once
D: TRBD2
length: 15
CDR3: CASSQELADSYEQYF
DNA: TGTGCCAGCAGCCAAGAACTAGCGGACTCCTACGAGCAGTACTTC

J: TRBJ2-3
V: TRBV6-4
size: NA
D: TRBD2
length: 15
CDR3: CASSETSGRADTQYF
DNA: TGTGCCAGCAGCGAGACTAGCGGGAGGGCGGATACGCAGTATTTT

J: TRBJ2-1
V: TRBV14
size: NA
D: NA
length: 17
CDR3: CASSQLLQGGSYNEQFF
DNA: TGTGCCAGCAGCCAGCTCTTACAGGGTGGCTCCTACAATGAGCAGTTCTTC

J: TRBJ2-3
V: TRBV6-1
size: once
D: TRBD2
length: 15
CDR3: CASTRLAGEADTQYF
DNA: TGTGCCAGCACCCGACTAGCGGGAGAAGCAGATACGCAGTATTTT

J: TRBJ2-3
V: TRBV10-3
size: NA
D: TRBD1
length: 15
CDR3: CAISDGQAITDTQYF
DNA: TGTGCCATCAGTGACGGACAGGCTATAACGGATACGCAGTATTTT

J: TRBJ2-3
V: TRBV7-8
size: NA
D: NA
length: 15
CDR3: CASSLVGTTTDTQYF
DNA: TGTGCCAGCAGCTTAGTAGGAACTACCACAGATACGCAGTATTTT

J: TRBJ1-5
V: TRBV19
size: NA
D: NA
length: 14
CDR3: CASSLRQGNQPQHF
DNA: TGTGCCAGTAGCCTTAGACAGGGCAATCAGCCCCAGCATTTT

J: TRBJ2-7
V: TRBV9
size: NA
D: NA
length: 16
CDR3: CASSVAIGGKIYEQYF
DNA: TGTGCCAGCAGCGTAGCTATTGGGGGGAAAATCTACGAGCAGTACTTC

J: TRBJ2-7
V: TRBV7-9
size: NA
D: NA
length: 15
CDR3: CASSPPPRSPYEQYF
DNA: TGTGCCAGCAGCCCCCCCCCGAGGTCCCCCTACGAGCAGTACTTC

J: TRBJ2-3
V: TRBV28
size: NA
D: TRBD2
length: 16
CDR3: CASSFTVAGGSDTQYF
DNA: TGTGCCAGCAGTTTTACCGTAGCGGGAGGCTCAGATACGCAGTATTTT

J: TRBJ2-1
V: TRBV2
size: NA
D: NA
length: 12
CDR3: CASSGAADEQFF
DNA: TGTGCCAGCAGTGGAGCAGCGGATGAGCAGTTCTTC

J: TRBJ2-7
V: TRBV7-9
size: NA
D: TRBD2
length: 15
CDR3: CASSSPLAGHYEQYF
DNA: TGTGCCAGCAGCTCCCCGCTAGCGGGACACTACGAGCAGTACTTC

J: TRBJ2-1
V: TRBV28
size: NA
D: TRBD2
length: 9
CDR3: CAAGTSQFF
DNA: TGTGCCGCCGGGACTAGCCAGTTCTTC

J: TRBJ1-1
V: TRBV30
size: NA
D: TRBD1
length: 13
CDR3: CAWRPDRASEAFF
DNA: TGTGCCTGGAGACCGGACAGGGCGAGTGAAGCTTTCTTT